This T cell receptor (beta chain) stems from a study of cytomegalovirus exposure and HLA in healthy donors. The study, taken as a whole, reports: Later findings reportedly placed an Asian-associated ancestry cluster below the 666-donor mean for N-insertions.

The length of the CDR3 is 13 residues. Per germline, CDR1 GTSNPN and CDR2 SVGIG (reference sequence). Losses at the gene ends were 2 bases for V and 0 bases for J; bases not matched to a gene: 1. In the PCR, 60 Vbeta and 13 Jbeta primers were used. Method: immunoSEQ multiplex PCR; TCRdb's copy keeps in-frame clones and lacks some. The sample contains 150,000 to 190,000 clones, roughly 81% of which appear only once. Worth noting for this clone: The target antigen is unknown.

The J gene is TRBJ2-7, the V gene TRBV30; 7 nucleotides match TRBD2. Sequenced material: PBMCs. The receptor's source is a woman aged 18-29 years in good health and CMV-seronegative. The CDR3 nucleotides read TGTGCCTGGAGTCTAGCGGACTCCTACGAGCAGTACTTC. Its translation is CAWSLADSYEQYF.